Listed below are T cell receptor beta chains from one sample, sequenced in a study of radiation and T cells in renal cell carcinoma. TCRdb's table, derived via immunoSEQ multiplex PCR, lists solely in-frame clones and lacks some. The sample has approximately 90,000 clones; roughly 80% are singletons. The sequencing used blood, collected from a patient whose treatment included radiotherapy and nephrectomy. The source of these receptors is a man aged 45 to 65 with renal cell carcinoma. The CDR3 runs from the conserved cysteine through the conserved F or W. D genes are given only for firm matches. The size of a clone is reported for some rows only, either as once, few or many, or as a class for expanded clones.

v_gene,d_gene,j_gene,abundance,CDR3aa,CDR3nt
TRBV6-5,TRBD1,TRBJ1-6,NA,CASRTDRGGSPLHF,TGTGCCAGCAGAACCGACAGGGGAGGTTCACCCCTCCACTTT
TRBV6-5,NA,TRBJ2-6,NA,CASTPQVSGANVLTF,TGTGCCAGTACCCCCCAAGTCTCTGGGGCCAACGTCCTGACTTTC
TRBV5-1,NA,TRBJ1-2,NA,CASSPSLVQPGYTF,TGCGCCAGCAGCCCCTCACTCGTCCAGCCCGGCTACACCTTC
TRBV5-3,NA,TRBJ2-3,NA,CARSPLTRHF,TGTGCCAGAAGCCCGTTAACGCGGCATTTT
TRBV5-5,TRBD1,TRBJ2-1,NA,CASSLHRTGVSYNEQFF,TGTGCCAGCAGCTTGCACCGGACAGGGGTTTCCTACAATGAGCAGTTCTTC
TRBV6-5,NA,TRBJ1-1,NA,CASSYSGGVTEAFF,TGTGCCAGCAGTTACTCCGGGGGCGTCACTGAAGCTTTCTTT
TRBV2,NA,TRBJ1-2,many,CASSTDYGYTF,TGTGCCAGCAGTACAGACTATGGCTACACCTTC
TRBV7-8,NA,TRBJ1-1,few,CASSLERDTEAFF,TGTGCCAGCAGCTTAGAACGGGACACTGAAGCTTTCTTT
TRBV9,NA,TRBJ2-5,NA,CASSEPGRDRIQYF,TGTGCCAGCAGCGAACCTGGCCGGGACCGTATTCAGTACTTC
TRBV6-1,TRBD2,TRBJ2-1,NA,CASSERGGYNEQFF,TGTGCCAGCAGTGAGCGGGGGGGGTACAATGAGCAGTTCTTC
TRBV5-4,TRBD1,TRBJ1-4,NA,CASSAGTESEKLFF,TGTGCCAGCAGCGCCGGGACAGAAAGTGAAAAACTGTTTTTT
TRBV5-1,NA,TRBJ2-5,NA,CASSLRVGGEETQYF,TGCGCCAGCAGCTTAAGGGTCGGGGGTGAAGAGACCCAGTACTTC
TRBV7-2,NA,TRBJ2-3,NA,CASSPPQDPTDTQYF,TGTGCCAGCAGCCCACCCCAAGATCCCACAGATACGCAGTATTTT
TRBV5-4,TRBD2,TRBJ2-3,NA,CASSLGLAGATDTQYF,TGTGCCAGCAGCTTAGGGCTAGCGGGAGCCACAGATACGCAGTATTTT
TRBV5-1,NA,TRBJ1-5,NA,CASSLEGGQYSNQPQHF,TGCGCCAGCAGCTTGGAAGGCGGACAGTATAGCAATCAGCCCCAGCATTTT
TRBV19,TRBD1,TRBJ1-5,NA,CASKPTGGINQPQHF,TGTGCCAGTAAACCAACAGGGGGCATAAATCAGCCCCAGCATTTT
TRBV4-1,NA,TRBJ2-5,few,CASSPLAGSETQYF,TGCGCCAGCAGCCCCTTGGCAGGCTCTGAGACCCAGTACTTC
TRBV5-1,TRBD1,TRBJ1-2,once,CASSLVTGANNYGYTF,TGCGCCAGCAGCTTGGTTACAGGGGCGAACAACTATGGCTACACCTTC
TRBV2,TRBD1,TRBJ1-6,many,CASSFYQGADSPLHF,TGTGCCAGCAGTTTCTACCAGGGGGCAGATTCACCCCTCCACTTT
TRBV19,TRBD1,TRBJ1-1,NA,CASHNTGGEGWTEAFF,TGTGCCAGTCACAATACAGGGGGAGAGGGTTGGACTGAAGCTTTCTTT
TRBV5-6,TRBD1,TRBJ1-3,NA,CASSHRGTGNTIYF,TGTGCCAGCAGCCACAGGGGAACTGGAAACACCATATATTTT
TRBV7-9,NA,TRBJ2-1,NA,CASSLALLYNEQFF,TGTGCCAGCAGCTTAGCCCTCCTCTACAATGAGCAGTTCTTC
TRBV6-1,NA,TRBJ1-4,NA,CASSERGTTNEKLFF,TGTGCCAGCAGTGAGAGGGGAACAACTAATGAAAAACTGTTTTTT
TRBV7-2,NA,TRBJ1-4,NA,CASSLVGGFNEKLFF,TGTGCCAGCAGCTTAGTCGGAGGGTTTAATGAAAAACTGTTTTTT
TRBV4-1,TRBD2,TRBJ2-1,NA,CASSLRTSVGNEQFF,TGCGCCAGCAGCCTAAGGACTAGCGTCGGCAATGAGCAGTTCTTC
TRBV19,NA,TRBJ1-2,NA,CASSARVRERGSSGYTF,TGTGCCAGTAGTGCCCGAGTTAGAGAGAGGGGATCGAGTGGCTACACCTTC
TRBV6-5,NA,TRBJ2-5,NA,CASSRGETQYF,TGTGCCAGCAGCCGGGGAGAGACCCAGTACTTC
TRBV2,NA,TRBJ1-4,NA,CASRNSREKLFF,TGTGCCAGCAGGAATAGTAGGGAAAAACTGTTTTTT
TRBV27,TRBD1,TRBJ1-4,NA,CASSKGQGANEKLFF,TGTGCCAGCAGTAAAGGACAGGGGGCGAATGAAAAACTGTTTTTT
TRBV9,NA,TRBJ2-7,NA,CASSVRWEATPGEQYF,TGTGCCAGCAGCGTACGGTGGGAAGCCACCCCTGGCGAGCAGTACTTC
TRBV4-2,TRBD1,TRBJ1-2,NA,CASSPTSGGHGYTF,TGTGCCAGCAGCCCGACTTCAGGGGGCCATGGCTACACCTTC
TRBV30,TRBD1,TRBJ2-7,NA,CAWGQGADEQYF,TGTGCCTGGGGACAGGGGGCGGACGAGCAGTACTTC
TRBV5-1,NA,TRBJ2-5,NA,CASSLEGRGYLEPQYF,TGCGCCAGCAGCTTGGAAGGCAGGGGTTATTTGGAACCCCAGTACTTC
TRBV27,TRBD2,TRBJ2-3,NA,CASRRGAGDTQYF,TGTGCCAGCAGGCGGGGGGCGGGAGATACGCAGTATTTT
TRBV2,NA,TRBJ2-3,once,CASSDEAGSQYF,TGTGCCAGCAGTGATGAGGCGGGGTCGCAGTATTTT
TRBV7-2,NA,TRBJ2-3,NA,CASSPQGISTDTQYF,TGTGCCAGCAGCCCACAGGGAATTAGCACAGATACGCAGTATTTT
TRBV15,NA,TRBJ1-5,NA,CATSRAISQPQHF,TGTGCCACCAGCAGAGCTATATCACAGCCCCAGCATTTT
TRBV7-2,NA,TRBJ2-1,NA,CASSVMRGHYNEQFF,TGTGCCAGCAGCGTGATGCGGGGGCATTACAATGAGCAGTTCTTC
TRBV5-6,NA,TRBJ2-4,NA,CASTQRGNSNIQYF,TGTGCCAGCACCCAGAGGGGCAATTCGAACATTCAGTACTTC
TRBV2,NA,TRBJ1-2,few,CASRDRRDAYGYTF,TGTGCCAGCAGGGACAGAAGGGATGCCTATGGCTACACCTTC
TRBV7-7,TRBD2,TRBJ2-1,NA,CASSLYPSGQLNNEQFF,TGTGCTAGCAGCTTGTATCCTAGCGGGCAACTAAACAATGAGCAGTTCTTC
TRBV2,TRBD1,TRBJ2-5,NA,CASSEATGGNQETQYF,TGTGCCAGCAGTGAAGCTACAGGGGGAAACCAAGAGACCCAGTACTTC
TRBV30,NA,TRBJ2-7,NA,CAWSVVGRGPDEQYF,TGTGCCTGGAGTGTTGTCGGGAGAGGTCCCGACGAGCAGTACTTC
TRBV6-1,NA,TRBJ1-3,once,CASSDHMASGNTIYF,TGTGCCAGCAGTGACCACATGGCCTCTGGAAACACCATATATTTT
TRBV5-4,NA,TRBJ2-2,NA,CASSLDELGQMELFF,TGTGCCAGCAGCTTGGATGAGCTGGGGCAAATGGAGCTGTTTTTT
TRBV19,NA,TRBJ1-5,NA,CASSIVGGGGQPQHF,TGTGCCAGTAGTATAGTGGGGGGAGGCGGGCAGCCCCAGCATTTT
TRBV14,NA,TRBJ1-4,few,CASSRGLDATNEKLFF,TGTGCCAGCAGCCGGGGCCTCGATGCAACTAATGAAAAACTGTTTTTT
TRBV25-1,NA,TRBJ2-7,NA,CASSEYPEARYEQYF,TGTGCCAGCAGCGAATATCCCGAGGCCCGCTACGAGCAGTACTTC
TRBV6-5,NA,TRBJ2-7,few,CASSYVAGASTYEQYF,TGTGCCAGCAGTTACGTGGCAGGGGCCTCCACCTACGAGCAGTACTTC
TRBV6-1,NA,TRBJ1-5,NA,CASRLRDAGNQPQHF,TGTGCCAGCAGATTAAGGGACGCGGGCAATCAGCCCCAGCATTTT
TRBV11-2,TRBD2,TRBJ2-1,NA,CASSLGLAGNNEQFF,TGTGCCAGCAGCTTAGGACTAGCGGGAAACAATGAGCAGTTCTTC
TRBV5-6,NA,TRBJ2-3,NA,CASNFRGGADTQYF,TGTGCCAGCAATTTCAGGGGTGGCGCAGATACGCAGTATTTT
TRBV20-1,TRBD2,TRBJ2-7,NA,CSARTSGNF,TGCAGTGCCAGGACTAGCGGAAATTTC